Below, 29 T cell receptor beta chains from the same sample are listed, as sequenced in a study of T cells in Graves' hyperthyroidism and ophthalmopathy (dated by TCRdb to between 2018 and 2021). Library preparation used multiplex PCR. Data came from an Illumina HiSeq 2000. TCR beta CDR3 regions were amplified from RNA transcripts. The TCR CDR3 was subjected to a first round of RT-PCR using the HTBI primer set and the Qiagen OneStep RT-PCR kit. TCRdb handled the public reads itself, with Q25 trimming in fastp and clone calling in MiXCR, and kept productive beta chains. For every CDR3 protein sequence, its rows merge into one entry that carries the most common genes and DNA. The sample table contains about 690,000 distinct CDR3 sequences; only one count was recorded for roughly a sixth of them. 15% of the sample is taken by the ten largest. Sequencing was done on a sample of blood. All receptors derive from a man aged 45-65 years with Graves' hyperthyroidism.

The chain employs TRBV12-3 or TRBV12-4 and TRBJ1-1, with D hard to call. This CDR3 has 13 residues. The ends were cut back, 3 bases at V and 6 bases at J, with 11 bases in the middle. CDR3 protein: CASSFKSFSEAFF. The DNA for the CDR3 is TGTGCCAGCAGTTTTAAGAGTTTTTCTGAAGCTTTCTTT.

This chain links TRBV10-1 with TRBJ1-2; D remains unclear. With 4 bases removed from V and 1 base from J, the gap between germline ends came to 13 bases. CDR1 and CDR2 from the germline V gene are WNHNN and SYGVQD (reference sequence). The CDR3 runs 15 residues. The CDR3 loop is CASSARQDLNYGYTF. The CDR3 nucleotides are TGCGCCAGCAGTGCCCGGCAGGACCTTAACTATGGCTACACCTTC.

This clonotype was seen only a few times. V and J are TRBV2 and TRBJ2-1; 8 nucleotides match TRBD1. CDR3 length equals 15 residues. Germline CDR1 is SNHLY and CDR2 is FYNNEI. With V trimmed by 6 bases and J by 1 base, 5 bases remained unmatched. CDR3 region: CASRWQGASYNEQFF. In DNA form, the CDR3 reads TGTGCCAGCAGATGGCAGGGGGCTTCCTACAATGAGCAGTTCTTC.

A remark on this clonotype: Without the conserved terminal phenylalanine or tryptophan, this CDR3 likely stems from a read error. This rearrangement joins TRBV20-1 to TRBJ2-1; 8 nucleotides match TRBD1. Germline lookup yields CDR1 DFQATT and CDR2 SNEGSKA (reference sequence). This CDR3 is built from 14 residues. The chain's CDR3 is CSAGRQGSYNEQFL. The CDR3 DNA follows: TGCAGCGCCGGGAGACAGGGGAGTTACAATGAGCAGTTCCTC.

This clonotype came up many times. The CDR3 DNA reads as TGTGCCAGCAGTTTCTCCAGGACAGGGAGTTTTGGCTCTGGGGCCAACGTCCTGACTTTC. Translation gives CASSFSRTGSFGSGANVLTF. The chain has TRBV28 and TRBJ2-6; 8 nucleotides align to TRBD1. Trimming removed 3 bases from V and 0 bases from J; junction bases left unmatched: 13. Germline-derived CDR1 and CDR2 are MDHEN and SYDVKM. This CDR3 spans 20 amino acids. The whole variable domain, filled in from reference TRBV28 and TRBJ2-6, reads DVKVTQSSRYLVKRTGEKVFLECVQDMDHENMFWYRQDPGLGLRLIYFSYDVKMKEKGDIPEGYSVSREKKERFSLILESASTNQTSMYLCASSFSRTGSFGSGANVLTFGAGSRLTVL.

This clonotype was counted many times. V is TRBV3-1 and J is TRBJ2-1; the match to TRBD1 covers 9 bases. With 5 bases clipped from V and 8 bases from J, the junction kept 4 bases outside the gene matches. This CDR3 has 13 amino acids. CDR1 LGHDT and CDR2 YNNKEL come from the germline V gene (reference sequence). CDR3 sequence reads: CASSFRTGDEQFF. The CDR3 coding sequence is TGTGCCAGCAGCTTTCGGACAGGGGATGAGCAGTTCTTC.

To note about this clonotype: The junction departs from germline at one end; a sequencing error may be responsible. The CDR3 nucleotides read TGTGCCAGCAGTTTATTGAGACTAGCGGACAATGAGCAGCTCTTC. Its translation: CASSLLRLADNEQLF. This chain uses TRBV12-3 or TRBV12-4 with TRBJ2-1; 9 bases match TRBD2. CDR3 length: 15 residues.

At least ten counts were recorded for this clonotype. V gene TRBV19 combines with J gene TRBJ2-7; 7 bases align to TRBD1. With 5 bases clipped from V and 2 bases from J, the junction kept 6 bases outside the gene matches. This CDR3 comprises 14 residues. In germline, CDR1 is LNHDA, CDR2 SQIVND (reference sequence). CDR3 DNA sequence: TGTGCCAGTAGTGACCGGGACAGAGCCTACGAGCAGTACTTC. This codes for CASSDRDRAYEQYF.

This clonotype was seen just once. One base away lies a much larger clone, so this may be a sequencing read error. The chain couples TRBV9 to TRBJ2-7, with unresolved D. There are 14 residues in the CDR3. CDR1 and CDR2 (germline): SGDLS, YYNGEE. Deletions cut 3 bases from V and 2 bases from J, with 12 bases between. The CDR3 loop reads CASSATGATYEQYF. As DNA, the CDR3 is TGTGCCAGCAGCGCGACTGGCGCAACCTACGAGCAGTACTTC.

In this sample, this clonotype turned up many times. The chain has TRBV7-2 and TRBJ2-2, with 15 nucleotides matching TRBD2. CDR1 is SGHTA, CDR2 FQGNSA, per germline. This CDR3 is 20 amino acids long. Trimming took 2 bases from V and 6 from J; bases not matched to a gene: 13. Here the CDR3 DNA reads TGTGCCAGCAGCTTATCCCTCGGACTAGCGGGAGGGCCAATTGCCGGGGAGCTGTTTTTT. Its protein is CASSLSLGLAGGPIAGELFF.

This clonotype was seen ten or more times. This chain joins TRBV2 and TRBJ2-1; D possibly corresponds to TRBD2 (6 bases). Germline-derived CDR1 and CDR2 are SNHLY and FYNNEI. The V and J ends lost 6 bases and 4 bases respectively, with 16 bases between them. CDR3 length: 15 amino acids. The CDR3 is CASRIGAGTYNEQFF. CDR3 bases: TGTGCCAGCAGAATTGGGGCTGGGACTTACAATGAGCAGTTCTTC.

The V and J genes are TRBV20-1 and TRBJ1-2, with no clear D. Deletions cut 3 bases from V and 4 bases from J, with 21 bases between. Germline-derived CDR1 and CDR2 are DFQATT and SNEGSKA (reference sequence). CDR3 length: 16 residues. The CDR3 sequence: CSARNQVIQRLYGYTF. The DNA for the CDR3 is TGCAGTGCTAGGAACCAGGTTATTCAGAGACTCTATGGCTACACCTTC.

This clonotype was seen many times. The chain carries TRBV24-1 and TRBJ2-5; 9 nucleotides agree with TRBD1. The CDR3 runs to 15 residues. The V gene's germline CDR1 is KGHDR and CDR2 SFDVKD. V shed 0 bases and J 6 bases; nucleotides not matched to a gene: 4. CDR3 region: CATSDLPDRGKTQYF. The CDR3 DNA sequence: TGTGCCACCAGTGATTTGCCGGACAGGGGCAAGACCCAGTACTTC.

The chain is built from TRBV3-1 and TRBJ2-7, with TRBD2 matching over 9 bases. CDR3 length: 16 residues. CDR1 is LGHDT, CDR2 YNNKEL, per germline (reference sequence). V lost 3 bases, J lost 6 bases, and 12 bases stayed unmatched. The CDR3 region has the DNA TGTGCCAGCAGCCAGACTTTAGCGGGAGCAGGGAGCGAGCAGTACTTC. Translated: CASSQTLAGAGSEQYF.

The V call is TRBV30, the J call TRBJ1-1; D gene uncertain. The CDR3 runs 13 residues. Germline V gene data show CDR1 as GTSNPN and CDR2 as SVGIG (reference sequence). V lost 0 bases and J lost 3, with 8 bases in between. The CDR3 protein is CAWSVEQYTEAFF. Written as DNA, the CDR3 is TGTGCCTGGAGTGTAGAACAGTACACTGAAGCTTTCTTT. Filled out from reference TRBV30 and TRBJ1-1, the complete variable domain reads SQTIHQWPATLVQPVGSPLSLECTVEGTSNPNLYWYRQAAGRGLQLLFYSVGIGQISSEVPQNLSASRPQDRQFILSSKKLLLSDSGFYLCAWSVEQYTEAFFGQGTRLTVV.

This clonotype has ten or more counts. The chain combines TRBV6-5 with TRBJ1-5; D unresolved. CDR1 MNHEY and CDR2 SVGAGI come from the germline V gene. CDR3 length equals 15 residues. V lost 1 base, J lost 3 bases, and 10 bases lay in between. The CDR3 region is CASSYFPGNNQPQHF. CDR3 sequence (DNA): TGTGCCAGCAGTTACTTCCCAGGAAACAATCAGCCCCAGCATTTT.

The CDR3 region is CASSRSGRALPYEQYF. For the CDR3, the DNA is TGTGCCAGTAGTCGTAGCGGGAGGGCCCTTCCCTACGAGCAGTACTTC. The chain uses TRBV19 and TRBJ2-7, with 11 bases identical to TRBD2. The CDR3 sequence is 16 residues long. After removal of 5 bases from V and 2 bases from J, the junction contained 8 bases not matched to a gene. CDR1 is LNHDA, CDR2 SQIVND, per germline (reference sequence).

This clonotype came up many times. V is TRBV6-1 and J is TRBJ1-1; no definite D call. Germline V gives CDR1 MNHNS, CDR2 SASEGT. V was trimmed by 2 bases and J by 0 bases, leaving 4 bases between them. This CDR3 is 13 amino acids long. The CDR3 bases are TGTGCCAGCAGTGAAACGATGAACACTGAAGCTTTCTTT. Translating gives CASSETMNTEAFF.

At least ten counts were recorded for this clonotype. The rearrangement uses TRBV28 and TRBJ1-5; D is undetermined. Per germline, CDR1 MDHEN and CDR2 SYDVKM. The length of the CDR3 is 12 residues. The V and J ends lost 3 bases and 9 bases respectively, with 9 bases between them. This CDR3 reads CASSFPTGPQHF. In nucleotides, the CDR3 is TGTGCCAGCAGTTTCCCCACTGGGCCCCAGCATTTT. The full variable domain, completed using reference TRBV28 and TRBJ1-5, is DVKVTQSSRYLVKRTGEKVFLECVQDMDHENMFWYRQDPGLGLRLIYFSYDVKMKEKGDIPEGYSVSREKKERFSLILESASTNQTSMYLCASSFPTGPQHFGDGTRLSIL.

This clonotype was seen ten or more times. The V gene is TRBV12-3 or TRBV12-4, the J gene TRBJ2-7; D is undetermined. The CDR3 has 13 amino acids. V lost 0 bases, J lost 5 bases, and 8 bases lay in between. The CDR3 here is CASSLALWDEQYF. DNA of the CDR3: TGTGCCAGCAGTTTAGCGCTGTGGGACGAGCAGTACTTC.

This rearrangement joins TRBV7-9 to TRBJ1-1; D perhaps matches TRBD1 (6 bases). V lost 6 bases and J 0 bases, leaving 11 bases between the germline ends. The CDR3 covers 14 residues. From germline, CDR1 is SEHNR and CDR2 FQNEAQ (reference sequence). The CDR3 bases are TGTGCCAGCAGACAGGGAGGGGTGAACACTGAAGCTTTCTTT. It encodes CASRQGGVNTEAFF.

This chain joins TRBV6-2 or TRBV6-3 and TRBJ2-7, with a tentative D call TRBD2 (6 bases). V lost 7 bases, J lost 3 bases, and 13 bases lay in between. This CDR3 has 13 residues. CDR1 MNHEY and CDR2 SVGEGT come from the germline V gene. CDR3 DNA sequence: TGTGCCAGCACGGGAGTTGTTTTCTACGAGCAGTACTTC. This translates into CASTGVVFYEQYF.

This clonotype was observed a handful of times. The gene calls are TRBV19 and TRBJ2-7, with a tentative D call TRBD2 (5 bases). The CDR3 runs to 13 residues. Germline-derived CDR1 and CDR2 are LNHDA and SQIVND (reference sequence). Trimming took off 1 base at V and 5 bases at J, with 9 bases between the two ends. CDR3 in amino acids: CASSIAWGDEQYF. CDR3 coding DNA: TGTGCCAGTAGTATAGCCTGGGGAGACGAGCAGTACTTC.

This clonotype was seen only a few times. The chain joins TRBV27 to TRBJ2-7; 9 positions match TRBD1. This CDR3 contains 13 residues. J gave up 5 bases and V 6 bases, and 5 bases lay outside the gene matches. Germline values: CDR1 MNHEY, CDR2 SMNVEV (reference sequence). The CDR3 here is CASREQGANEQYF. CDR3 in DNA: TGTGCCAGCAGGGAACAGGGGGCGAACGAGCAGTACTTC.

This clonotype occurred many times. The chain joins TRBV10-3 to TRBJ2-4; the match to TRBD1 covers 12 bases. The ends lost 5 bases at V and 1 base at J; junction bases unmatched: 9. Germline assignment: CDR1 ENHRY and CDR2 SYGVKD. The CDR3 length is 18 residues. The CDR3 region is CAISPGTGGDWAKNIQYF. The CDR3 nucleotides are TGTGCCATCAGTCCCGGGACAGGGGGCGATTGGGCCAAAAACATTCAGTACTTC.

J is TRBJ2-7 and V is TRBV9, with a weak D call TRBD2 (5 bases). Trimming took 0 bases from V and 2 from J, leaving 9 bases between them. CDR3 length equals 14 residues. Germline V lookup: CDR1 SGDLS, CDR2 YYNGEE. Here the CDR3 reads CASSVGWGAYEQYF. The CDR3 DNA sequence: TGTGCCAGCAGCGTAGGTTGGGGAGCCTACGAGCAGTACTTC.

This clonotype occurred a few times. V is TRBV7-9 and J is TRBJ1-4, with a weak D call TRBD1 (5 bases). Trimming took 2 bases from V and 2 from J, leaving 9 bases between them. The CDR3 runs to 15 residues. Germline V gene sequence: CDR1 SEHNR, CDR2 FQNEAQ (reference sequence). The chain's CDR3 is CASSLQRGTNEKLFF. CDR3 bases: TGTGCCAGCAGCTTACAGAGGGGTACTAATGAAAAACTGTTTTTT.

This clonotype has just a few counts. The genes are TRBV7-3 and TRBJ2-1; D possibly uses TRBD1 or TRBD2 (5 bases each). The V end was cut by 5 bases, the J end by 8 bases, with 28 bases between. The CDR3 sequence is 18 residues long. Germline V gives CDR1 SGHTA, CDR2 FQGTGA. In nucleotides, the CDR3 is TGTGCCAGCAGCCTCGCGTCGGGGACCACCGCCCTGGGGCATGAGCAGTTCTTC. It yields the protein CASSLASGTTALGHEQFF.

This clonotype was picked up a small number of times. The rearrangement uses TRBV2 and TRBJ2-4; TRBD1 matches at 8 bases. The CDR3 sequence is 13 residues long. With 4 bases clipped from V and 9 bases from J, the junction kept 5 bases outside the gene matches. Germline-derived CDR1 and CDR2 are SNHLY and FYNNEI. DNA for the CDR3: TGTGCCAGCAGTGCCGGGACAGGCCCCATTCAGTACTTC. Protein: CASSAGTGPIQYF.